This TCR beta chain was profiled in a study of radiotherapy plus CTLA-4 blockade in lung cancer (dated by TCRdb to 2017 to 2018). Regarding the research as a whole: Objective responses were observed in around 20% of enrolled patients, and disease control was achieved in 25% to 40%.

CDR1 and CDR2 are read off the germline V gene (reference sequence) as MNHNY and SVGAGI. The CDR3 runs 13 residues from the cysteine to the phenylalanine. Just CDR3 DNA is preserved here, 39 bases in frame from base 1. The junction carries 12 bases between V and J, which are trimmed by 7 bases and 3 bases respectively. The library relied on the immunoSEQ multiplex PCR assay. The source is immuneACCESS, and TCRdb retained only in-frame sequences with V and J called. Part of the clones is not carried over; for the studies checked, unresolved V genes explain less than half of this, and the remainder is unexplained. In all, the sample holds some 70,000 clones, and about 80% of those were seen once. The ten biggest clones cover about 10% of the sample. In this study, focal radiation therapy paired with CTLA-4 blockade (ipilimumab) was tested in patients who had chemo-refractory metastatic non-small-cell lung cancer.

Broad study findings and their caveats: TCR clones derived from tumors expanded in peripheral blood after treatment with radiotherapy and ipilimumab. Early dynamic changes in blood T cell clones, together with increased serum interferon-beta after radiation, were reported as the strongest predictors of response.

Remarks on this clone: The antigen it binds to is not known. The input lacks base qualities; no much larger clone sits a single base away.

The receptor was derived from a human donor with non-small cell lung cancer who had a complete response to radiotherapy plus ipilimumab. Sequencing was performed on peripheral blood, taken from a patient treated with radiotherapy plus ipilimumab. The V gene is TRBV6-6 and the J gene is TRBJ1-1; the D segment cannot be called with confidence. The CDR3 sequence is CASKGGWHTEAFF. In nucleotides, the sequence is TGTGCCAGCAAGGGAGGGTGGCACACTGAAGCTTTCTTT.